The 17 T cell receptor beta chains below all came from one sample that was sequenced in a study of cytomegalovirus exposure and HLA in healthy donors. Primers included in the PCR were 60 Vbeta and 13 Jbeta primers. Sequenced by immunoSEQ multiplex PCR; TCRdb stores in-frame clones only, minus some. The sample has 180,000 or so clones; 65% to 85% are singletons. The material sequenced was PBMCs. Receptors were obtained from a girl between 10 and 17 years old in good health and CMV-seropositive.

J is TRBJ1-1 and V is TRBV6-1; D possibly corresponds to TRBD1 (5 bases). The V gene lost 1 base and the J gene lost 4 bases, with 19 bases spanning the gap. Germline assignment: CDR1 MNHNS and CDR2 SASEGT. CDR3 length: 17 residues. The CDR3 sequence is CASSEVLGRVVSTEAFF. DNA of the CDR3: TGTGCCAGCAGTGAAGTCCTCGGCAGGGTGGTCAGCACTGAAGCTTTCTTT.

On this clone itself: Other DNA sequences within the sample encode an identical CDR3. The CDR3 DNA follows: TGCGCCAGCAGCATCTTTAGCGGGAGGGCCGTCGGCGAGCAGTACTTC. It translates to CASSIFSGRAVGEQYF. V gene TRBV5-1 combines with J gene TRBJ2-7, with 11 bases lining up with TRBD2. The CDR3 spans 16 residues. J was trimmed by 6 bases and V by 4 bases; bases with no gene match: 12. Germline lookup yields CDR1 SGHRS and CDR2 YFSETQ.

The chain is built from TRBV7-3 and TRBJ2-1; 7 bases map to TRBD2. The CDR3 loop spans 13 amino acids. Germline CDR1 reads SGHTA; CDR2 reads FQGTGA. The V gene end was trimmed by 5 bases and the J gene end by 9 bases; junction bases not matched to a gene: 7. The CDR3 region has the DNA TGTGCCAGCAGCCTACTAGGGGAGGGTGAGCAGTTCTTC. Translating gives CASSLLGEGEQFF.

CDR3 DNA sequence: TGTGCCAGCAGCCCTCTCGGGGGTTTCGATGGCTACACCTTC. Translated, it gives CASSPLGGFDGYTF. The chain couples TRBV6-5 to TRBJ1-2; TRBD1 is a possible D gene (5 bases). CDR3 length equals 14 residues. Germline lookup yields CDR1 MNHEY and CDR2 SVGAGI. V shed 6 bases and J shed 6 bases, with 17 bases lying between them.

This clone was detected once. The chain joins TRBV15 to TRBJ2-3; 8 bases map to TRBD1. Germline V gene lookup returns CDR1 LNHNV and CDR2 YYDKDF (reference sequence). The ends lost 0 bases at V and 4 bases at J; junction bases unmatched: 3. This CDR3 contains 15 residues. The CDR3 nucleotides read TGTGCCACCAGCAGAGATTCACAGGGGGCAGATACGCAGTATTTT. Amino acid sequence: CATSRDSQGADTQYF.

This clone appeared a few times. The chain is built from TRBV6-1 and TRBJ1-2; 8 bases align to TRBD1. CDR3 length: 14 amino acids. Germline CDR1 MNHNS, CDR2 SASEGT. Unmatched junction bases numbered 5, after V lost 4 bases and J lost 4 bases. CDR3 protein: CASSARGQGYGYTF. The DNA of the CDR3 is TGTGCCAGCAGTGCACGAGGACAGGGCTATGGCTACACCTTC.

CDR3 DNA: TGTGCCAGCAGCCAAGAACTTGACCTCCGAGACAGGGAAGGATCAGATACGCAGTATTTT. Its translation is CASSQELDLRDREGSDTQYF. The rearrangement uses TRBV14 and TRBJ2-3; TRBD1 matches at 7 bases. The CDR3 spans 20 residues. J gave up 4 bases and V 0 bases, and 19 bases lay outside the gene matches. In germline, CDR1 is SGHDN, CDR2 FVKESK.

The rearrangement links TRBV2 to TRBJ1-1, with D perhaps TRBD1 (6 bases). Germline lookup yields CDR1 SNHLY and CDR2 FYNNEI. The ends were cut back, 6 bases at V and 7 bases at J, with 15 bases in the middle. CDR3 length equals 13 residues. The CDR3 loop is CASRTQGSGEAFF. The CDR3 DNA sequence: TGTGCCAGCAGGACCCAGGGGTCCGGTGAAGCTTTCTTT.

A few counts support this clone. The chain has TRBV11-2 and TRBJ1-3; D is ambiguous. The germline V gene has CDR1 SGHAT and CDR2 FQNNGV. The ends were cut back, 0 bases at V and 0 bases at J, with 3 bases in the middle. The CDR3 extends over 14 amino acids. The CDR3 region is CASSLDISGNTIYF. The CDR3 coding sequence is TGTGCCAGCAGCTTAGATATCTCTGGAAACACCATATATTTT.

The chain links TRBV2 to TRBJ2-5; 7 bases match TRBD1. Germline V gene data show CDR1 as SNHLY and CDR2 as FYNNEI. J was trimmed by 4 bases and V by 6 bases; bases with no gene match: 5. This CDR3 spans 13 amino acids. The CDR3 bases are TGTGCCAGCAGGAGACAGGGTGGAGAGACCCAGTACTTC. This encodes CASRRQGGETQYF.

The chain carries TRBV18 and TRBJ2-7; D is unclear. Germline CDR1 is KGHSH and CDR2 is LQKENI. Trimming pared 2 bases from V and 1 base from J, leaving 12 bases between. The CDR3 length is 15 residues. The CDR3 region is CASSPIQVLSYEQYF. For the CDR3, the DNA is TGTGCCAGCTCACCAATTCAGGTTCTATCCTACGAGCAGTACTTC.

The chain links TRBV13 to TRBJ1-2, with 8 bases that match TRBD1. CDR3 size: 15 residues. Germline CDR1 and CDR2: PRHDT and FYEKMQ (reference sequence). Germline trimming cut 5 bases from V and 4 bases from J; bases unmatched to any gene: 9. The CDR3 nucleotides are TGTGCCAGCAGCCTACGGACAGGGAGAGGCTATGGCTACACCTTC. This translates into CASSLRTGRGYGYTF.

V gene TRBV6-6 combines with J gene TRBJ2-7; D may be TRBD2 (5 bases). Per germline, CDR1 MNHNY and CDR2 SVGAGI (reference sequence). Trimming pared 1 base from V and 0 bases from J, leaving 13 bases between. The CDR3 extends over 16 amino acids. CDR3 nucleotide sequence: TGTGCCAGCAGTTACTTTGGGGATGCGGGCTCCTACGAGCAGTACTTC. As protein: CASSYFGDAGSYEQYF.

V usage is TRBV6-5 and J usage is TRBJ2-6; TRBD1 matches at 7 bases. V shed 2 bases and J 4 bases; nucleotides not matched to a gene: 5. The CDR3 length is 16 residues. CDR1 and CDR2 (germline): MNHEY, SVGAGI. The CDR3 loop reads CASSYEGAQGANVLTF. The CDR3 DNA follows: TGTGCCAGCAGTTACGAGGGGGCGCAAGGGGCCAACGTCCTGACTTTC.

The V gene is TRBV11-2, the J gene TRBJ2-7; possibly TRBD1 for D (6 bases). In germline, CDR1 is SGHAT, CDR2 FQNNGV. The CDR3 loop spans 15 amino acids. V lost 0 bases and J lost 2, with 11 bases in between. CDR3 amino acids: CASSLDSRDTYEQYF. CDR3 DNA sequence: TGTGCCAGCAGCTTAGATTCTCGGGACACCTACGAGCAGTACTTC.

The chain uses TRBV30 and TRBJ2-3; 10 nucleotides match TRBD2. V shed 1 base, J shed 1 base, and the junction held 2 bases outside the gene matches. From germline, CDR1 is GTSNPN and CDR2 SVGIG (reference sequence). The CDR3 length is 15 residues. CDR3 protein: CAWSDGTSGTDTQYF. DNA of the CDR3: TGTGCCTGGAGTGACGGGACTAGCGGCACAGATACGCAGTATTTT.

V is TRBV18 and J is TRBJ1-2; 12 nucleotides agree with TRBD1. V lost 4 bases to trimming and J lost 4 bases; unmatched junction nucleotides: 4. This CDR3 is 15 amino acids long. In germline, CDR1 is KGHSH, CDR2 LQKENI. The CDR3, as DNA: TGTGCCAGCTCACTCGAGGGACAGGGGGCCTATGGCTACACCTTC. Amino acids: CASSLEGQGAYGYTF.